This T cell receptor (beta chain) was identified in a study of T cell responses to AZD1222 COVID-19 vaccine. Points from the study as a whole: White British ancestry dominated among donors, who included more females, and clonal diversity was possibly underestimated.

Note on this clone: Antigen: not known.

Clones were sequenced by immunoSEQ multiplex PCR, and TCRdb holds only the in-frame ones, with some missing. In the table there are approximately 210,000 clones, approximately 94% of which are singletons. The receptor comes from an adult who received the MenACWY meningococcal vaccine as a control. Sequenced here: peripheral blood, sampled 28 days after the second dose of the MenACWY control vaccine.

The CDR3 is CASSLNYPGQGGTNYGYTF. The CDR3 region has the DNA TGTGCCAGCAGCTTAAATTATCCGGGACAGGGAGGGACGAACTATGGCTACACCTTC. The chain uses TRBV7-9 and TRBJ1-2; 9 nucleotides align to TRBD1. V gave up 2 bases and J gave up 2 bases; unmatched junction bases: 15. CDR1 and CDR2 from the germline V gene are SEHNR and FQNEAQ (reference sequence). The CDR3 is made up of 19 amino acids.